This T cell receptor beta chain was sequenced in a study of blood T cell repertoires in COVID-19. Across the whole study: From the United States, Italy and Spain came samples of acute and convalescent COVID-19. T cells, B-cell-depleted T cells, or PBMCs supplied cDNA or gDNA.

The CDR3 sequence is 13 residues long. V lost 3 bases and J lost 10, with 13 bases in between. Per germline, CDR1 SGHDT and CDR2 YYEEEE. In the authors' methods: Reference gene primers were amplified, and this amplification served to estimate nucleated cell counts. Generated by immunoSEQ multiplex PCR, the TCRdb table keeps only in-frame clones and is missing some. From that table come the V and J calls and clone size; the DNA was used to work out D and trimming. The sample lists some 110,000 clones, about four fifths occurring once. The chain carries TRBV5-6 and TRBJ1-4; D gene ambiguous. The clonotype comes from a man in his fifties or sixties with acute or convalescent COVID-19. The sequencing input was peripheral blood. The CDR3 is CASSSQARGKLFF. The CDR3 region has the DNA TGTGCCAGCAGCTCCCAGGCCCGGGGAAAACTGTTTTTT.